What follows are 4 T cell receptor beta chains derived from one specimen sequenced in a study of T cells in Graves' hyperthyroidism and ophthalmopathy. Amplified regions were TCR beta CDR3 sequences from RNA transcripts. HTBI primers drove first-round RT-PCR of the TCR CDR3. TCRdb re-analysed the multiplex PCR reads in MiXCR, keeping a single row per CDR3 protein. The profile shows 300,000 to 350,000 distinct CDR3 sequences, approximately 17% of them singletons. The sample comprised blood. Receptors were obtained from a man between 25 and 39 years old with Graves' hyperthyroidism.

CDR3 nucleotide sequence: TGCGCCAGCAGCTTTGGCAGGTGGGGAGCTTTCTTT. Residues: CASSFGRWGAFF. The genes are TRBV5-1 and TRBJ1-1, with D uncertain. V lost 2 bases and J lost 10, with 12 bases in between. There are 12 residues in the CDR3. The germline gives CDR1 SGHRS, CDR2 YFSETQ.

This clonotype was detected once. The chain combines TRBV20-1 with TRBJ2-7; 7 bases align to TRBD2. In germline, CDR1 is DFQATT, CDR2 SNEGSKA (reference sequence). V shed 6 bases, J shed 8 bases, and the junction held 16 bases outside the gene matches. This CDR3 has 14 residues. CDR3 protein: CSALTSGKAQKQYF. For the CDR3, the DNA is TGCAGTGCCCTTACCAGCGGGAAGGCCCAGAAGCAGTACTTC.

This clonotype has just a few counts. The chain couples TRBV9 to TRBJ2-7; 7 nucleotides line up with TRBD1. The CDR3 consists of 14 residues. Per the germline V gene, CDR1 is SGDLS and CDR2 is YYNGEE. The V gene end was trimmed by 4 bases and the J gene end by 3 bases; junction bases not matched to a gene: 7. The CDR3 DNA is TGTGCCAGCAGCCCCGGGGACAGTCTCTACGAGCAGTACTTC. Amino acids: CASSPGDSLYEQYF.

This clonotype has more than one count but fewer than ten. The chain is built from TRBV10-3 and TRBJ2-3; 12 positions match TRBD2. In germline, CDR1 is ENHRY, CDR2 SYGVKD. CDR3 size: 15 residues. The trim removed 4 bases at V and 11 bases at J, leaving 10 bases unmatched. The chain's CDR3 is CAISGSSGRARGQYF. In DNA form, the CDR3 reads TGTGCCATCAGTGGTTCTAGCGGGAGGGCCCGAGGGCAGTATTTT.